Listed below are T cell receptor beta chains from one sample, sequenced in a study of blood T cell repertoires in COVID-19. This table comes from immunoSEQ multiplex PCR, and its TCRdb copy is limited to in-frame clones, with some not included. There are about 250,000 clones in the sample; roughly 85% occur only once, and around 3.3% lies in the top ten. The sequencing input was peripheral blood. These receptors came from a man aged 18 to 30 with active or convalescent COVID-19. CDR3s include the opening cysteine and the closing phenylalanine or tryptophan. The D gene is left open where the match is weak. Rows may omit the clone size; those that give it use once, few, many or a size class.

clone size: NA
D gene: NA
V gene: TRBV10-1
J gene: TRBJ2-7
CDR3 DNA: TGCGCCAGCACACGAAACCCGGGCGGGACTCCCCACTACGAGCAGTACTTC
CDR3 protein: CASTRNPGGTPHYEQYF

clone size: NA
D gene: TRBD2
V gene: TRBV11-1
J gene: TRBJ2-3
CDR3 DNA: TGTGCCAGCAGCTTAGCGCGGGGGGGCTACACAGATACGCAGTATTTT
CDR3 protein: CASSLARGGYTDTQYF

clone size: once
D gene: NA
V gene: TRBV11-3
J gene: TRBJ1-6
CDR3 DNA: TGTGCCAGCAGCTTCCTAAGCGATTCACCCCTCCACTTT
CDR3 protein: CASSFLSDSPLHF

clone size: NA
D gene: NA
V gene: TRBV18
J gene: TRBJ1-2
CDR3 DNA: TGTGCCAGCTCACCAAAGACAGACTATGGCTACACCTTC
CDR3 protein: CASSPKTDYGYTF

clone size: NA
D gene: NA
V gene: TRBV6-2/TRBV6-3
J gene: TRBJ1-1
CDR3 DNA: TGTGCCAGCAGTTCAGGGGTAGGAAGAACTGAAGCTTTCTTT
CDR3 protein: CASSSGVGRTEAFF

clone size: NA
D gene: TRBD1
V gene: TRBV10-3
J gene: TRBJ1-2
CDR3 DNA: TGTGCCATCGGGGGACAGTCTTTAAACTATGGCTACACCTTC
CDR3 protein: CAIGGQSLNYGYTF

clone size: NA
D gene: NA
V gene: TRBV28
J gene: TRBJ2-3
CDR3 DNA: TGTGCCAGCAGCCAAATAGGGCGGGCTGACACAGATACGCAGTATTTT
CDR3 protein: CASSQIGRADTDTQYF

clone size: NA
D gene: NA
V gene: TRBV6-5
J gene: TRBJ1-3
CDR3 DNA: TGTGCCAGCAGTTACGGCGGGGCTGGAAACACCATATATTTT
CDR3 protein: CASSYGGAGNTIYF

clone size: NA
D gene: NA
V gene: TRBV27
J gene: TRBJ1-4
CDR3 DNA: TGTGCCAGCAGACCGTGGGGGGGGGAGGAAAAACTGTTTTTT
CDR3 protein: CASRPWGGEEKLFF

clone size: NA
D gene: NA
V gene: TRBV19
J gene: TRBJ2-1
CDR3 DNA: TGTGCCAGTAGTAAGCCAGGCATCTATGAGCAGTTCTTC
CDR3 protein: CASSKPGIYEQFF

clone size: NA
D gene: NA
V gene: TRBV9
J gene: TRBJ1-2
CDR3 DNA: TGTGCCAGCAGCGTAGCTTCTTTTTCGGGTGGCTACACCTTC
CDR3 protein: CASSVASFSGGYTF

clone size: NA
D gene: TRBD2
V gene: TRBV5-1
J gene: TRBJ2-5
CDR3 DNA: TGCGCCAGCAGCTTGATTGCTAGCGGGGGGTATGGGGGAGAGACCCAGTACTTC
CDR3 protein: CASSLIASGGYGGETQYF

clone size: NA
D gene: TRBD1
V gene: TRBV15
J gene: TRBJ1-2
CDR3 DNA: TGTGCCACCAGCAGAGCAGGACAGGGCGACTATGGCTACACCTTC
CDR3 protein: CATSRAGQGDYGYTF